This T cell receptor (beta chain) appears in the sequencing data of a study of blood T cell repertoires in COVID-19. The wider study: Samples taken during acute and convalescent COVID-19 were collected in the United States, Italy and Spain. Nucleic acid was either cDNA or gDNA, and it came from T cells, B-cell-depleted T cells, or PBMCs.

In the study's own analysis: For nucleated cells, counts were estimated from reference gene primer amplification. Data came from immunoSEQ multiplex PCR; TCRdb stores just in-frame clones and leaves some out. The DNA gave D and trimming, while V, J and clone size come from that table. Of 45,000 to 55,000 clones detected, about nine tenths appear once; the ten largest clones hold 7.8%. The CDR3 loop spans 14 amino acids. CDR1 SGDLS and CDR2 YYNGEE come from the germline V gene. V lost 3 bases and J lost 2, with 12 bases in between. The sample consisted of peripheral blood. This TCR derives from a man aged 45-65 years with active COVID-19. The chain is built from TRBV9 and TRBJ2-7; D is possibly TRBD2 (6 bases). CDR3 residues: CASSASGDPYEQYF. The CDR3 region has the DNA TGTGCCAGCAGCGCCTCGGGGGACCCCTACGAGCAGTACTTC.